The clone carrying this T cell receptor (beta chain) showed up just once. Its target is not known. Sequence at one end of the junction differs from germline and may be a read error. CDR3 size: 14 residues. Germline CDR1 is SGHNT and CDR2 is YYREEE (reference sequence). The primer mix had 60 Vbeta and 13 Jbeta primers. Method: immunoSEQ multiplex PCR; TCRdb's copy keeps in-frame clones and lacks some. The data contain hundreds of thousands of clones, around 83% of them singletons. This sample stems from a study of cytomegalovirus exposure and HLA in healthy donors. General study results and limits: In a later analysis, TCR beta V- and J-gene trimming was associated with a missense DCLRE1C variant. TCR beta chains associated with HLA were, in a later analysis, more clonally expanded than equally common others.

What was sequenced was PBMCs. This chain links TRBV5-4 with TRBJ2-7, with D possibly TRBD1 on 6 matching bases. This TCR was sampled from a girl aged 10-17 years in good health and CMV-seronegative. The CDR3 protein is CASSEQGSSNEQYF. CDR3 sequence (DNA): TGTGCCAGCAGCGAACAGGGTTCCTCCAACGAGCAGTACTTC.